One and the same sample provided the 23 T cell receptor beta chains below, sequenced in a study of radiation and T cells in renal cell carcinoma. The repertoire was sequenced with immunoSEQ multiplex PCR; TCRdb's copy has only in-frame clones and lacks some. Of 100,000 to 150,000 clones in the sample, about 81% are singletons; the top ten hold roughly 6.2%. As to time point: blood 2 weeks post-SBRT. Specified treatment: 15 Gy SBRT to primary tumor, nephrectomy 4 weeks later. Specimen: blood, collected from a patient whose treatment included radiotherapy and nephrectomy. Every receptor here comes from a man in his fifties or sixties with renal cell carcinoma.

In this sample, this clone turned up many times. Here the CDR3 reads CASSLNQGNTEAFF. DNA of the CDR3: TGTGCCAGCAGTTTAAATCAGGGGAACACTGAAGCTTTCTTT. This rearrangement joins TRBV27 to TRBJ1-1, with a tentative D call TRBD1 (5 bases). Looked up from germline, CDR1 is MNHEY and CDR2 is SMNVEV (reference sequence). With 2 bases removed from V and 1 base from J, the gap between germline ends came to 8 bases. The CDR3 runs to 14 residues.

In its sample, this clone was seen once. The chain recombines TRBV2 with TRBJ1-5; 8 bases are shared with TRBD1. The CDR3 extends over 15 amino acids. The germline gives CDR1 SNHLY, CDR2 FYNNEI. After removal of 3 bases from V and 7 bases from J, the junction contained 8 bases not matched to a gene. CDR3 region: CASSDLSQGAQPQHF. Written as DNA, the CDR3 is TGTGCCAGCAGTGATCTGTCCCAGGGGGCGCAGCCCCAGCATTTT.

This rearrangement joins TRBV2 to TRBJ1-3; possible D gene TRBD1, 5 bases. Trimming left V 6 bases short and J 8 bases short, with 20 bases between. Germline CDR1 SNHLY, CDR2 FYNNEI. The CDR3 covers 15 residues. The CDR3 region has the DNA TGTGCCAGCAGCTCCCCCGGGGGTTTTGAGGACACCATATATTTT. As protein: CASSSPGGFEDTIYF.

V and J are TRBV12-5 and TRBJ1-2; 9 bases map to TRBD1. Germline V gene lookup returns CDR1 LGHNT and CDR2 FRNRAP. The trim removed 4 bases at V and 1 base at J, leaving 13 bases unmatched. The CDR3 totals 18 residues. DNA of the CDR3: TGTGCTAGTGGTTCCCCCGGGACAGGGTATCGTGGTAACTATGGCTACACCTTC. Translation gives CASGSPGTGYRGNYGYTF. The whole variable domain, filled in from reference TRBV12-5 and TRBJ1-2, reads DARVTQTPRHKVTEMGQEVTMRCQPILGHNTVFWYRQTMMQGLELLAYFRNRAPLDDSGMPKDRFSAEMPDATLATLKIQPSEPRDSAVYFCASGSPGTGYRGNYGYTFGSGTRLTVV.

The gene calls are TRBV7-6 and TRBJ2-1; 9 nucleotides align to TRBD1. CDR3 length: 21 amino acids. Germline CDR1 is SGHVS and CDR2 is FNYEAQ. Losses at the gene ends were 3 bases for V and 0 bases for J; bases not matched to a gene: 18. The DNA of the CDR3 is TGTGCCAGCAGCTTCCCGGTCGGACAGGGGTCCACTTATAGCTCCTACAATGAGCAGTTCTTC. Amino acids: CASSFPVGQGSTYSSYNEQFF. Combining the CDR3 with reference TRBV7-6 and TRBJ2-1 gives the whole variable domain GAGVSQSPRYKVTKRGQDVALRCDPISGHVSLYWYRQALGQGPEFLTYFNYEAQQDKSGLPNDRFSAERPEGSISTLTIQRTEQRDSAMYRCASSFPVGQGSTYSSYNEQFFGPGTRLTVL.

This chain uses TRBV6-5 with TRBJ1-5; D call uncertain. Trimming shortened V by 0 bases and J by 5 bases, and 5 bases separated the two germline ends. The CDR3 totals 13 residues. Germline loops: CDR1 MNHEY, CDR2 SVGAGI. The CDR3 coding sequence is TGTGCCAGCAGTTACTCAGTAGATCAGCCCCAGCATTTT. Its protein is CASSYSVDQPQHF.

This clone is a singleton in its sample. The chain uses TRBV2 and TRBJ1-3; D is perhaps TRBD1 (6 bases). From germline, CDR1 is SNHLY and CDR2 FYNNEI. The CDR3 has 14 amino acids. The V end was cut by 6 bases, the J end by 0 bases, with 9 bases between. CDR3 in amino acids: CASRTGSSGNTIYF. The CDR3 nucleotides are TGTGCCAGCAGGACAGGCTCCTCTGGAAACACCATATATTTT.

The CDR3 reads CASSLRRGTQGETQYF. In nucleotides, the CDR3 is TGTGCCAGCAGCTTGAGGAGGGGGACCCAGGGGGAGACCCAGTACTTC. V is TRBV5-4 and J is TRBJ2-5; D tentatively reads TRBD1 or TRBD2 (6 bases each). Germline CDR1 reads SGHNT; CDR2 reads YYREEE (reference sequence). Trimming removed 1 base at V and 5 bases at J, with 18 bases between. This CDR3 region has 16 residues.

The genes are TRBV2 and TRBJ2-5, with 9 bases lining up with TRBD2. The germline CDR1 and CDR2 sequences are SNHLY and FYNNEI. V was pared by 6 bases and J by 1 base, with 9 bases of the junction left unmatched. The CDR3 has 16 residues. CDR3 nucleotides: TGTGCCAGCAGGGATACGGGACTAGCCTTCCAAGAGACCCAGTACTTC. Translated, it gives CASRDTGLAFQETQYF.

The rearrangement links TRBV6-5 to TRBJ1-2; 12 bases are shared with TRBD1. Germline loops: CDR1 MNHEY, CDR2 SVGAGI. J lost 8 bases, V lost 6 bases, and 4 bases had no gene match. The CDR3 loop spans 13 amino acids. CDR3 protein: CASSQGQGAGYTF. The CDR3 DNA follows: TGTGCCAGCAGCCAGGGACAGGGGGCGGGCTACACCTTC.

CDR3 protein: CASSFGGAGATYEQYF. The CDR3 DNA follows: TGTGCCAGCAGCTTTGGTGGGGCAGGGGCCACCTACGAGCAGTACTTC. The chain is built from TRBV5-6 and TRBJ2-7, with D perhaps TRBD1 (6 bases). The CDR3 has 16 amino acids. The germline V gene has CDR1 SGHDT and CDR2 YYEEEE. V was clipped by 2 bases and J by 2 bases, with 17 bases between them.

This clone was seen just once. V gene TRBV7-6 combines with J gene TRBJ1-1; maybe TRBD1 (5 bases). Trimming took 7 bases from V and 0 from J, leaving 12 bases between them. The germline V gene has CDR1 SGHVS and CDR2 FNYEAQ. The CDR3 runs to 14 residues. The CDR3 loop is CASTPGRLNTEAFF. In DNA, the CDR3 is TGTGCCAGCACCCCGGGACGACTGAACACTGAAGCTTTCTTT.

The chain employs TRBV10-3 and TRBJ2-3, with D perhaps given as TRBD1 or TRBD2 (7 bases each). Trimming left V 4 bases short and J 0 bases short, with 20 bases between. This CDR3 is built from 18 residues. Germline V gene data show CDR1 as ENHRY and CDR2 as SYGVKD. This CDR3 reads CAISGASGGGSSTDTQYF. CDR3 coding DNA: TGTGCCATCAGTGGAGCTAGCGGAGGGGGCTCTAGCACAGATACGCAGTATTTT.

The chain couples TRBV5-1 to TRBJ2-2, with 10 bases aligning to TRBD1. Trimming at V came to 4 bases and at J to 3 bases, leaving 0 bases not matched to a gene. The CDR3 sequence is 14 residues long. From germline, CDR1 is SGHRS and CDR2 YFSETQ. The CDR3 loop is CASSGTGDTGELFF. For the CDR3, the DNA is TGCGCCAGCAGCGGGACAGGGGACACCGGGGAGCTGTTTTTT.

This sequence joins TRBV15 and TRBJ1-1, with D possibly matching TRBD1 (6 bases). CDR1 is LNHNV, CDR2 YYDKDF, per germline (reference sequence). This CDR3 is built from 17 residues. Trimming left V 0 bases short and J 1 base short, with 15 bases between. Written as DNA, the CDR3 is TGTGCCACCAGCAGAGAACTAAGGGGGACCCGGAACACTGAAGCTTTCTTT. It codes for CATSRELRGTRNTEAFF.

This chain joins TRBV5-1 and TRBJ2-5; 13 positions match TRBD2. The CDR3 totals 14 residues. The junction had 1 base not matched to a gene; V was cut back by 7 bases and J by 1 base. Germline V gene data show CDR1 as SGHRS and CDR2 as YFSETQ. The CDR3 sequence: CASRLAGGQETQYF. Here the CDR3 DNA reads TGCGCCAGCCGACTAGCGGGAGGCCAAGAGACCCAGTACTTC.

The chain carries TRBV7-8 and TRBJ2-6, with 8 positions matching TRBD1. Germline assignment: CDR1 SGHVS and CDR2 FQNEAQ. This CDR3 has 17 amino acids. The ends lost 5 bases at V and 2 bases at J; junction bases unmatched: 8. The CDR3 loop reads CASSIKQGAAGANVLTF. The CDR3, as DNA: TGTGCCAGCAGCATCAAGCAGGGGGCGGCTGGGGCCAACGTCCTGACTTTC.

The rearrangement links TRBV28 to TRBJ2-1; possibly TRBD2 for D (5 bases). This CDR3 contains 16 residues. Germline V gene sequence: CDR1 MDHEN, CDR2 SYDVKM. Deletions cut 3 bases from V and 5 bases from J, with 17 bases between. The CDR3 DNA reads TGTGCCAGCAGTTTCCGGCGGGCCCAGGCGCACAATGAGCAGTTCTTC. It translates to CASSFRRAQAHNEQFF.

The rearrangement uses TRBV19 and TRBJ2-1; D possibly corresponds to TRBD1 (6 bases). Germline CDR1 reads LNHDA; CDR2 reads SQIVND (reference sequence). Trimming left V 5 bases short and J 6 bases short, with 11 bases between. This CDR3 region has 13 residues. CDR3 residues: CASSYRVGNEQFF. The CDR3 DNA reads as TGTGCCAGTAGTTACAGGGTTGGCAATGAGCAGTTCTTC.

This rearrangement joins TRBV14 to TRBJ1-1, with D unresolved. Germline assignment: CDR1 SGHDN and CDR2 FVKESK. The CDR3 runs to 16 residues. Trimming left V 2 bases short and J 1 base short, with 14 bases between. The DNA of the CDR3 is TGTGCCAGCAGCCAATTAGAAGGATGGGGGAACACTGAAGCTTTCTTT. Residues: CASSQLEGWGNTEAFF.

The V call is TRBV4-1, the J call TRBJ1-2; tentative D call: TRBD1 (6 bases). Between the trimmed V and J ends, which lost 1 base and 2 bases, there was a span of 11 bases. Germline CDR1 MGHRA, CDR2 YSYEKL. The CDR3 consists of 15 residues. Here the CDR3 DNA reads TGCGCCAGCAGCCAAGTAGGACAGCAAAACTATGGCTACACCTTC. This codes for CASSQVGQQNYGYTF.

V usage is TRBV6-5 and J usage is TRBJ2-7; D is possibly TRBD1 (5 bases). Germline V CDR1 and CDR2: MNHEY, SVGAGI. This CDR3 is 12 amino acids long. Trimming cost V 6 bases and J 10 bases, with 16 bases left between them. CDR3 protein: CASSQDNLGQYF. DNA of the CDR3: TGTGCCAGCAGCCAGGACAATTTGGGTCAGTACTTC.

The rearrangement uses TRBV2 and TRBJ2-7, with 13 nucleotides matching TRBD2. This CDR3 is built from 19 residues. The trim removed 2 bases at V and 2 bases at J, leaving 12 bases unmatched. Germline CDR1 reads SNHLY; CDR2 reads FYNNEI. The DNA for the CDR3 is TGTGCCAGCAGTGAAATCCCACTAGCGGGAGGGTACAATACCTACGAGCAGTACTTC. Translating gives CASSEIPLAGGYNTYEQYF.